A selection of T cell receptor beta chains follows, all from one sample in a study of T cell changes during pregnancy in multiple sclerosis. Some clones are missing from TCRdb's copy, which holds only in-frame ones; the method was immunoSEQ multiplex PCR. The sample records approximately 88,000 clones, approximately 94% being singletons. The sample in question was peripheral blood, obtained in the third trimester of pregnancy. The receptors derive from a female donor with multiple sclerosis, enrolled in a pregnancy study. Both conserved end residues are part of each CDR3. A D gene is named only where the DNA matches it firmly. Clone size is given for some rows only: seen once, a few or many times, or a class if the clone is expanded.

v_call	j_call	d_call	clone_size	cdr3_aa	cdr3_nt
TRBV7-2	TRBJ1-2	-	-	CASSSWTDVYGYTF	TGTGCCAGCAGCTCGTGGACAGACGTCTATGGCTACACCTTC
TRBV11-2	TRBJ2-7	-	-	CASSLAFSGYEQYF	TGTGCCAGCAGCTTAGCCTTCTCAGGTTACGAGCAGTACTTC
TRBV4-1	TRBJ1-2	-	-	CASSPLERGRNGYTF	TGCGCCAGCAGCCCCTTGGAAAGGGGGAGAAATGGCTACACCTTC
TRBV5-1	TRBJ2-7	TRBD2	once	CASSWGTSGSFSEQYF	TGCGCCAGCAGCTGGGGGACTAGCGGGAGTTTCTCCGAGCAGTACTTC
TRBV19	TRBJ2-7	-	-	CASSVRVTMEQYF	TGTGCCAGTAGTGTCAGGGTCACGATGGAGCAGTACTTC
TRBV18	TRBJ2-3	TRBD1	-	CASSPAMRQGHSSDTQYF	TGTGCCAGCTCACCGGCTATGAGACAGGGGCATTCGTCAGATACGCAGTATTTT
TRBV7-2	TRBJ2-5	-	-	CASSLREGAQYF	TGTGCCAGCAGCTTAAGGGAGGGGGCCCAGTACTTC
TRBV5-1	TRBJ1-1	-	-	CASSLGQEAFF	TGCGCCAGCAGCCTAGGACAGGAAGCTTTCTTT
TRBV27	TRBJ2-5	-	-	CASSLSRGVQETQYF	TGTGCCAGCAGTTTATCGAGAGGAGTCCAAGAGACCCAGTACTTC
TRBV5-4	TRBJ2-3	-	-	CASSLGGGSTDTQYF	TGTGCCAGCAGCTTGGGTGGAGGCAGCACAGATACGCAGTATTTT
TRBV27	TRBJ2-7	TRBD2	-	CASSLSAGASYEQYF	TGTGCCAGCAGTTTATCGGCGGGAGCTAGCTACGAGCAGTACTTC
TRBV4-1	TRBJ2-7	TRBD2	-	CASSHQLAGGYEQYF	TGCGCCAGCAGCCACCAACTAGCGGGAGGCTACGAGCAGTACTTC
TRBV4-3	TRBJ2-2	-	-	CASSPGTGELFF	TGCGCCAGCAGCCCGGGGACCGGGGAGCTGTTTTTT
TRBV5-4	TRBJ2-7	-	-	CASRGAEDTYEQYF	TGTGCCAGCAGGGGGGCGGAAGATACCTACGAGCAGTACTTC
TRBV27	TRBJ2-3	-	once	CASRTAGTWSTDTQYF	TGTGCCAGCAGGACTGCTGGGACTTGGAGCACAGATACGCAGTATTTT
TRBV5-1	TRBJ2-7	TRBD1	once	CASRPGTGYYEQYF	TGCGCCAGCCGTCCCGGGACAGGGTACTACGAGCAGTACTTC
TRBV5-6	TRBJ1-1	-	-	CASSHQQGYTEAFF	TGTGCCAGCAGCCATCAGCAGGGGTACACTGAAGCTTTCTTT
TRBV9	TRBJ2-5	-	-	CASSVTGPTYQETQYF	TGTGCCAGCAGCGTTACAGGGCCCACATACCAAGAGACCCAGTACTTC
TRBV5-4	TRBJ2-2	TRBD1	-	CASSGWTGRTGELFF	TGTGCCAGCAGCGGGTGGACAGGGCGAACCGGGGAGCTGTTTTTT
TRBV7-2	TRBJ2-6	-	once	CASSLVEAGANVLTF	TGTGCCAGCAGCTTAGTTGAGGCTGGGGCCAACGTCCTGACTTTC
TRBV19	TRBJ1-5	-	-	CASSLSTGYSNQPQHF	TGTGCCAGTAGTTTATCGACAGGCTATAGCAATCAGCCCCAGCATTTT
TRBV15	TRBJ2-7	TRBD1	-	CATSRGGQGANEQYF	TGTGCCACCAGCAGAGGAGGACAGGGGGCGAACGAGCAGTACTTC
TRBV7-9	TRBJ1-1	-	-	CASILAGAEAFF	TGTGCCAGCATACTAGCGGGGGCTGAAGCTTTCTTT
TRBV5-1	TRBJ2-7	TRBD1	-	CASSIRDSPYEQYF	TGCGCCAGCAGCATCCGGGACAGTCCCTACGAGCAGTACTTC
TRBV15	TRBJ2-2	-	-	CATSQGYEELFF	TGTGCCACCAGTCAGGGGTATGAGGAGCTGTTTTTT
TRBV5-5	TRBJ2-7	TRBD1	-	CASSLQGEAPYEQYF	TGTGCCAGCAGCTTGCAGGGGGAAGCTCCCTACGAGCAGTACTTC
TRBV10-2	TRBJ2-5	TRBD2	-	CASSAQRGVGETQYF	TGCGCCAGCAGTGCCCAGCGGGGGGTGGGAGAGACCCAGTACTTC
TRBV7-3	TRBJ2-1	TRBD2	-	CASSLLGRGLAGLNEQFF	TGTGCCAGCAGCCTATTGGGCCGGGGACTAGCGGGTTTGAATGAGCAGTTCTTC
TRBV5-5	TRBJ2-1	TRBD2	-	CASSPNAGLAGEKEQFF	TGTGCCAGCAGCCCTAACGCGGGACTAGCGGGAGAAAAGGAGCAGTTCTTC
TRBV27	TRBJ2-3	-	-	CASSLEGTQYF	TGTGCCAGCAGTTTAGAGGGTACGCAGTATTTT
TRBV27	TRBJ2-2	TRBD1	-	CASRQQGDELFF	TGTGCCAGCAGGCAACAGGGGGACGAGCTGTTTTTT
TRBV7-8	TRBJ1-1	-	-	CASSLLLGSLENTEAFF	TGTGCCAGCAGCTTACTGCTAGGGAGCTTAGAGAACACTGAAGCTTTCTTT
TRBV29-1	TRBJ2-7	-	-	CSVRGSYEQYF	TGCAGCGTTCGCGGCTCCTACGAGCAGTACTTC
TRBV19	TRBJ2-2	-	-	CATETIDTGELFF	TGTGCCACCGAGACAATTGACACCGGGGAGCTGTTTTTT
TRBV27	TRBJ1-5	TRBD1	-	CASRGQGGQPQHF	TGTGCCAGCAGGGGACAGGGAGGGCAGCCCCAGCATTTT
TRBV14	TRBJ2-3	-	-	CASSQGVTSTDTQYF	TGTGCCAGCAGCCAGGGAGTCACTAGCACAGATACGCAGTATTTT
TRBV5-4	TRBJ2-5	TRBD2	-	CASSLPGLAGGVQETQYF	TGTGCCAGCAGCTTGCCGGGACTAGCGGGAGGGGTGCAAGAGACCCAGTACTTC
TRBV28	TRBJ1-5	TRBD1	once	CASRPTDRGRQPQHF	TGTGCCAGCAGGCCCACCGACAGGGGAAGACAGCCCCAGCATTTT
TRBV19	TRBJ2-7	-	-	CASSTQPRLGFIHEQYF	TGTGCCAGTAGTACACAACCTCGACTAGGGTTCATACACGAGCAGTACTTC
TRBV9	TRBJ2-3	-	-	CASSVSSGSSTDTQYF	TGTGCCAGCAGCGTAAGTAGCGGCTCTAGCACAGATACGCAGTATTTT
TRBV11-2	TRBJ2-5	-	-	CASSFGQGGYLETQYF	TGTGCCAGCAGCTTTGGCCAGGGGGGATATTTAGAGACCCAGTACTTC
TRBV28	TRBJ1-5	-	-	CASSPQVGLGGGNQPQHF	TGTGCCAGCAGTCCCCAGGTAGGGCTTGGCGGGGGCAATCAGCCCCAGCATTTT
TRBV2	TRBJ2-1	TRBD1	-	CASSKGAGQGENEQFF	TGTGCCAGCTCCAAAGGGGCGGGACAGGGAGAGAATGAGCAGTTCTTC
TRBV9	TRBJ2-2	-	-	CASSVRGGTNTGELFF	TGTGCCAGCAGCGTAAGGGGCGGCACGAACACCGGGGAGCTGTTTTTT
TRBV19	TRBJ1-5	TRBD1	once	CASTPTGVSNQPQHF	TGTGCCAGTACCCCAACAGGGGTCAGCAATCAGCCCCAGCATTTT
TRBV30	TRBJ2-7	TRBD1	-	CAWRGQGGYEQYF	TGTGCCTGGAGGGGACAGGGGGGCTACGAGCAGTACTTC
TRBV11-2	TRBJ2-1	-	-	CASSFSGYPYNEQFF	TGTGCCAGCAGCTTTTCGGGTTACCCCTACAATGAGCAGTTCTTC
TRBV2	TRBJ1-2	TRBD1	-	CASSETGSYGYTF	TGTGCCAGCAGTGAGACAGGGAGCTATGGCTACACCTTC
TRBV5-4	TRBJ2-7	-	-	CASSPIPSDEQYF	TGTGCCAGCAGCCCCATCCCCAGTGACGAGCAGTACTTC
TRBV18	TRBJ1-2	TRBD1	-	CASSPPGQGFYYGYTF	TGTGCCAGCTCACCACCGGGACAGGGATTTTACTATGGCTACACCTTC
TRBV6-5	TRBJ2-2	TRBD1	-	CASTLGQGSTGELFF	TGTGCCAGCACCCTCGGACAGGGGAGCACCGGGGAGCTGTTTTTT
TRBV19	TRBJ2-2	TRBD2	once	CASSGWASGSRSTGELFF	TGTGCCAGTAGCGGGTGGGCTAGCGGGAGTAGGAGCACCGGGGAGCTGTTTTTT
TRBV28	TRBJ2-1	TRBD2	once	CATLAIAGPYYNEQFF	TGTGCCACCCTCGCGATAGCGGGGCCCTACTACAATGAGCAGTTCTTC
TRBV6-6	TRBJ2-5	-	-	CASRTVQETQYF	TGTGCCAGCAGGACAGTACAAGAGACCCAGTACTTC
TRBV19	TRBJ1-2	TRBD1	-	CASRTGGWYGYTF	TGTGCCAGCCGGACAGGGGGATGGTATGGCTACACCTTC
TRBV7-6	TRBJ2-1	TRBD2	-	CASSSKESGKQFF	TGTGCCAGCAGCTCGAAGGAGAGCGGGAAGCAGTTCTTC
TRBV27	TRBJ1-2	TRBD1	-	CASRRQGGELGYTF	TGTGCCAGCAGAAGACAGGGTGGGGAACTTGGCTACACCTTC
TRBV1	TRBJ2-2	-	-	CTSSATPVCGSCTGELFF	TGCACCAGCAGCGCGACCCCCGTCTGCGGGAGTTGCACCGGGGAGCTGTTTTTT
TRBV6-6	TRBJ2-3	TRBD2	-	CASSYSRGADTQYF	TGTGCCAGCAGTTACTCACGGGGGGCAGATACGCAGTATTTT